Sequencing of this TCR beta chain was carried out in a study of shared clonotypes between healthy human individuals. Study-level points and caveats: Clonotypes shared by all four sorted-subset donors had higher generation probabilities than non-shared clonotypes.

To note about this clone: The antigen remains unidentified. The same CDR3 is also encoded by other DNA sequences in this sample.

Deep was the level used in running the assay. Generated by immunoSEQ multiplex PCR, the TCRdb table keeps only in-frame clones and is missing some. The table shows roughly 2,500,000 clones, with roughly 93% occurring only once. Material: naive CD4+ T cells from PBMCs. As for subset: CD45RA+ positively selected. This receptor was obtained from a young man in good health. Some clones in this sample may be carry-over from other donors' samples.

The CDR3 reads CAWSGGQGSNQPQHF. As DNA, the CDR3 is TGTGCCTGGAGTGGAGGGCAGGGTAGCAATCAGCCCCAGCATTTT. The genes are TRBV30 and TRBJ1-5; D might be TRBD1 (5 bases). V was cut by 1 base and J by 0 bases, with 10 bases left in between. In germline, CDR1 is GTSNPN, CDR2 SVGIG (reference sequence). CDR3 length equals 15 residues.